This T cell receptor beta chain was found in a study of blood T cell repertoires in COVID-19. Study-wide context: The cDNA or gDNA used as material had been derived from T cells, B-cell-depleted T cells, or PBMCs.

Produced via immunoSEQ multiplex PCR; TCRdb's table is partial and in-frame only. The sample shows around 190,000 clones, approximately 81% of them seen only once. V gave up 2 bases and J gave up 2 bases, with 13 bases separating them. There are 16 residues in the CDR3. The V gene's germline CDR1 is MGHRA and CDR2 YSYEKL. The source of this sequence is a woman older than 75 with acute or convalescent COVID-19. The sample was peripheral blood. The chain employs TRBV4-1 and TRBJ2-1; D is unresolved. CDR3 sequence reads: CASSQYYSPPYNEQFF. The CDR3 coding sequence is TGCGCCAGCAGCCAATACTACTCACCCCCCTACAATGAGCAGTTCTTC.